The 18 T cell receptor beta chains presented below share a single source sample, sequenced in a study of shared clonotypes between healthy human individuals. Sequencing used immunoSEQ multiplex PCR; TCRdb keeps in-frame clones, though not all of them. Of some 700,000 clones listed, 90% are singletons. The sample was memory CD8+ T cells from PBMCs. Subset here: CD45RO+ cells pooled with CCR7-negative TemRA cells. The receptor set was obtained from a man aged 18-30 years in good health. Some clones in this sample may be carry-over from other donors' samples.

This chain links TRBV11-2 with TRBJ1-1; unclear D gene. CDR1 is SGHAT and CDR2 is FQNNGV in the germline V gene. This CDR3 region has 16 residues. V lost 0 bases and J 4 bases, leaving 15 bases between the germline ends. This chain's CDR3 is CASSLDLGIAGTEAFF. The CDR3 nucleotides read TGTGCCAGCAGCTTAGATTTGGGAATAGCGGGCACTGAAGCTTTCTTT.

About this clone: One end of the junction fails to match germline, which may point to a read error. The V and J genes are TRBV29-1 and TRBJ2-2, with D possibly TRBD2 on 6 matching bases. In germline, CDR1 is SQVTM, CDR2 ANQGSEA. The CDR3 covers 14 residues. CDR3 bases: TGCAGCGTTCGGTTGGGGCGGGAACACCGGGGAGCTGTTTTT. Residues: CSVRLGREHRGAVF.

This clone was seen only once. This chain links TRBV28 with TRBJ2-7; 9 nucleotides match TRBD1. The CDR3 is 17 residues long. The germline V gene encodes CDR1 MDHEN and CDR2 SYDVKM. J was trimmed by 1 base and V by 4 bases; bases with no gene match: 11. The CDR3 DNA is TGTGCCAGCAGTTCCGGGACAGGGACGTTTAGGTCCTACGAGCAGTACTTC. Protein product: CASSSGTGTFRSYEQYF. Together with reference TRBV28 and TRBJ2-7, the CDR3 gives the full variable domain: DVKVTQSSRYLVKRTGEKVFLECVQDMDHENMFWYRQDPGLGLRLIYFSYDVKMKEKGDIPEGYSVSREKKERFSLILESASTNQTSMYLCASSSGTGTFRSYEQYFGPGTRLTVT.

The CDR3, as DNA: TGTGCCAGCAGAACACCCCCCACAGATACGCAGTATTTT. Translated, it gives CASRTPPTDTQYF. The rearrangement uses TRBV6-5 and TRBJ2-3, with no clear D. The CDR3 consists of 13 residues. Germline V CDR1 and CDR2: MNHEY, SVGAGI. Trimming stripped 6 bases from V and 2 bases from J, with 9 bases between.

This chain links TRBV4-3 with TRBJ2-5; D possibly uses TRBD1 or TRBD2 (8 bases each). V was trimmed by 3 bases and J by 5 bases, leaving 16 bases between them. CDR1 and CDR2 from the germline V gene are LGHNA and YSLEER. The CDR3 is 15 residues long. CDR3 amino acids: CASSHGTGGGETQYF. The DNA for the CDR3 is TGCGCCAGCAGCCACGGGACAGGCGGGGGGGAGACCCAGTACTTC.

The rearrangement joins TRBV15 to TRBJ1-5; TRBD1 is a possible D gene (6 bases). Germline V lookup: CDR1 LNHNV, CDR2 YYDKDF (reference sequence). Trimming removed 3 bases from V and 7 bases from J, with 19 bases in between. There are 16 residues in the CDR3. The CDR3 DNA reads as TGTGCCACCAGCAGCCCCCCGGGACATTCAGTGCAGCCCCAGCATTTT. Protein product: CATSSPPGHSVQPQHF.

The chain joins TRBV28 to TRBJ2-3, with a possible D match to TRBD1 (5 bases). The CDR3 contains 19 residues. Germline lookup yields CDR1 MDHEN and CDR2 SYDVKM. Trimming took 2 bases from V and 4 from J, leaving 25 bases between them. The CDR3 loop reads CASSLPLDSPERRADTQYF. Here the CDR3 DNA reads TGTGCCAGCAGTTTACCGCTTGACAGTCCGGAGAGACGCGCAGATACGCAGTATTTT.

The chain carries TRBV4-1 and TRBJ2-2; possible D gene TRBD1, 6 bases. The germline V gene has CDR1 MGHRA and CDR2 YSYEKL. V dropped 4 bases and J dropped 6 bases, with 12 bases sitting between them. The CDR3 loop spans 14 amino acids. CDR3 loop: CASSLDSTAGELFF. CDR3 DNA: TGCGCCAGCAGCCTGGACAGTACGGCCGGGGAGCTGTTTTTT.

The V call is TRBV11-2, the J call TRBJ2-2; D could derive from TRBD1 or TRBD2 (5 bases each). The length of the CDR3 is 16 residues. Germline V CDR1 and CDR2: SGHAT, FQNNGV. V shed 7 bases and J shed 8 bases, with 23 bases lying between them. The CDR3 sequence is CASTLYGADPAGELFF. The CDR3 DNA follows: TGTGCCAGCACCCTCTACGGGGCAGATCCCGCGGGGGAGCTGTTTTTT. The full variable domain, in which reference TRBV11-2 and TRBJ2-2 provide the parts outside the CDR3, is EAGVAQSPRYKIIEKRQSVAFWCNPISGHATLYWYQQILGQGPKLLIQFQNNGVVDDSQLPKDRFSAERLKGVDSTLKIQPAKLEDSAVYLCASTLYGADPAGELFFGEGSRLTVL.

This clone has at least ten counts. This chain uses TRBV12-2 with TRBJ2-6; the table's D gene call, TRBD1, was not cross checked with the DNA. TRBV12-2 is given as a pseudogene. The CDR3 covers 17 residues. The CDR3 region has the DNA TGTGCAAGTCGCTTAGCGACAGGGGGCTCTGGGGCCAACGTCCTGACTTTC. This translates into CASRLATGGSGANVLTF.

This CDR3 is CASSTRTGSNNEQFF. The CDR3 nucleotides read TGTGCCAGTAGTACCCGGACAGGGAGTAACAATGAGCAGTTCTTC. The V call is TRBV19, the J call TRBJ2-1; 8 bases map to TRBD1. The V segment lost 4 bases and the J segment 5 bases; nucleotides outside the gene matches: 7. CDR1 is LNHDA and CDR2 is SQIVND in the germline V gene (reference sequence). The CDR3 contains 15 residues.

V usage is TRBV27 and J usage is TRBJ2-5, with D perhaps TRBD1 or TRBD2 (5 bases each). Germline V gives CDR1 MNHEY, CDR2 SMNVEV (reference sequence). The CDR3 loop spans 16 amino acids. V lost 3 bases to trimming and J lost 2 bases, with 16 bases between them. CDR3 nucleotides: TGTGCCAGCAGTTTTTGGGGGACGGGGAAACAAGAGACCCAGTACTTC. Protein product: CASSFWGTGKQETQYF.

V gene TRBV6-5 combines with J gene TRBJ2-5, with 8 nucleotides matching TRBD2. The V and J ends lost 2 bases and 5 bases, in that order; junction bases with no gene match: 7. Germline V gene sequence: CDR1 MNHEY, CDR2 SVGAGI. The CDR3 loop spans 15 amino acids. This CDR3 is CASSYGTSAHETQYF. The CDR3 region has the DNA TGTGCCAGCAGTTACGGGACTAGTGCTCACGAGACCCAGTACTTC.

The chain joins TRBV7-8 to TRBJ2-7, with 9 nucleotides matching TRBD2. The CDR3 has 16 amino acids. Germline CDR1 reads SGHVS; CDR2 reads FQNEAQ. With 1 base clipped from V and 3 bases from J, the junction kept 7 bases outside the gene matches. The chain's CDR3 is CASSLEPTSGYYEQYF. Here the CDR3 DNA reads TGTGCCAGCAGCTTAGAACCGACTAGCGGTTACTACGAGCAGTACTTC. Filled out from reference TRBV7-8 and TRBJ2-7, the complete variable domain reads GAGVSQSPRYKVAKRGQDVALRCDPISGHVSLFWYQQALGQGPEFLTYFQNEAQLDKSGLPSDRFFAERPEGSVSTLKIQRTQQEDSAVYLCASSLEPTSGYYEQYFGPGTRLTVT.

The chain employs TRBV27 and TRBJ2-1; 11 bases align to TRBD2. Germline values: CDR1 MNHEY, CDR2 SMNVEV (reference sequence). The J segment lost 6 bases and the V segment lost 1 base, leaving 2 bases of the junction unmatched. The CDR3 sequence is 15 residues long. Here the CDR3 reads CASSLWTSGFNEQFF. The CDR3 bases are TGTGCCAGCAGTTTATGGACTAGCGGGTTCAATGAGCAGTTCTTC.

The rearrangement links TRBV9 to TRBJ1-1; 7 bases are shared with TRBD1. CDR3 length equals 16 residues. Trimming cost V 3 bases and J 1 base; bases outside gene matches: 9. Germline assignment: CDR1 SGDLS and CDR2 YYNGEE. DNA of the CDR3: TGTGCCAGCAGCGGCCGGGACAGAACATGGAACACTGAAGCTTTCTTT. Its translation: CASSGRDRTWNTEAFF.

This clone was found a few times. The rearrangement uses TRBV7-9 and TRBJ1-4; 11 bases line up with TRBD1. The germline V gene has CDR1 SEHNR and CDR2 FQNEAQ (reference sequence). V lost 5 bases and J lost 7; bases outside the gene matches: 6. The CDR3 runs to 15 residues. CDR3 loop: CASSPRTGGSEKLFF. The DNA of the CDR3 is TGTGCCAGCAGCCCACGGACAGGGGGCAGTGAAAAACTGTTTTTT. The full variable domain, in which reference TRBV7-9 and TRBJ1-4 provide the parts outside the CDR3, is DTGVSQNPRHKITKRGQNVTFRCDPISEHNRLYWYRQTLGQGPEFLTYFQNEAQLEKSRLLSDRFSAERPKGSFSTLEIQRTEQGDSAMYLCASSPRTGGSEKLFFGSGTQLSVL.

The chain recombines TRBV18 with TRBJ1-5; 10 bases fit TRBD1. After removal of 6 bases from V and 6 bases from J, the junction contained 8 bases not matched to a gene. The CDR3 is 15 residues long. Germline loops: CDR1 KGHSH, CDR2 LQKENI. Here the CDR3 DNA reads TGTGCCAGCTCGTCAGACAGGGGGCAAGGTCAGCCCCAGCATTTT. Residues: CASSSDRGQGQPQHF.